These 5 T cell receptor beta chains were all obtained from the same sample, sequenced in a study of glioma-infiltrating T cells after dendritic cell vaccination. The assay was immunoSEQ multiplex PCR, and TCRdb's table has in-frame clones only and misses some. The table has over 90,000 clones, more than 75% seen once. This specimen consisted of blood, obtained before dendritic cell vaccination. These receptor sequences come from a human donor with glioblastoma.

This clone showed up just a few times. The chain has TRBV5-4 and TRBJ1-2; 7 nucleotides agree with TRBD1. Trimming at V came to 4 bases and at J to 6 bases, leaving 6 bases not matched to a gene. Germline lookup yields CDR1 SGHNT and CDR2 YYREEE (reference sequence). This CDR3 spans 13 amino acids. CDR3 sequence reads: CASSAQGIHGYTF. CDR3 DNA sequence: TGTGCCAGCAGCGCACAGGGGATACATGGCTACACCTTC.

This chain joins TRBV5-1 and TRBJ1-2; D is unclear. Germline-derived CDR1 and CDR2 are SGHRS and YFSETQ. There are 12 residues in the CDR3. Trimming took 0 bases from V and 8 from J, leaving 8 bases between them. CDR3 amino acids: CASSLDSGGYTF. The DNA for the CDR3 is TGCGCCAGCAGCTTGGACAGCGGGGGCTACACCTTC.

The gene calls are TRBV4-1 and TRBJ2-7, with 7 bases that match TRBD2. The CDR3 covers 17 residues. Germline lookup yields CDR1 MGHRA and CDR2 YSYEKL. J was trimmed by 7 bases and V by 4 bases; bases with no gene match: 19. CDR3 in DNA: TGCGCCAGCAGCCGGGGGTCGAGGCCTAGCGGCGTTTGGGAGCAGTACTTC. Translating it yields CASSRGSRPSGVWEQYF.

The rearrangement links TRBV9 to TRBJ2-1, with D maybe TRBD1 (6 bases). From germline, CDR1 is SGDLS and CDR2 YYNGEE. V was clipped by 3 bases and J by 1 base, with 17 bases between them. The CDR3 is 17 amino acids. CDR3: CASSARQVRGSYNEQFF. Written as DNA, the CDR3 is TGTGCCAGCAGCGCACGACAGGTCAGAGGATCCTACAATGAGCAGTTCTTC.

The chain joins TRBV6-1 to TRBJ2-7, with D hard to call. V lost 5 bases to trimming and J lost 2 bases, with 10 bases between them. Per the germline V gene, CDR1 is MNHNS and CDR2 is SASEGT. CDR3 size: 13 residues. CDR3 protein: CASSRSSTYEQYF. CDR3 bases: TGTGCCAGCAGTCGCTCTAGTACCTACGAGCAGTACTTC.